This T cell receptor beta chain was retrieved from a study of blood T cell repertoires in COVID-19. Per the germline V gene, CDR1 is KGHSH and CDR2 is LQKENI. V trimming: 0 bases; J trimming: 6 bases; junction bases outside the gene matches: 4. This CDR3 contains 15 residues. Profiled with immunoSEQ multiplex PCR; TCRdb holds only in-frame clones, not every one. The sample has roughly 200,000 clones; around 87% are singletons. The sequenced sample was peripheral blood. The chain couples TRBV18 to TRBJ1-2; 10 positions agree with TRBD1. The clonotype comes from a man aged 40-49 years with active or convalescent COVID-19. The CDR3 nucleotides are TGTGCCAGCTCACCACCCGGGACAGGGGCTGATGGCTACACCTTC. Translation: CASSPPGTGADGYTF.